This TCR beta chain appears in the sequencing data of a study of shared clonotypes between healthy human individuals. Study details: Those who served as donors were two women and a few men between the ages of 18 and 49. General study points: Sampling involved blood alone; tissue repertoires likely differ.

As for this clone: The antigen is unknown. Within the sample, other DNA sequences also encode this same CDR3.

Sequenced by immunoSEQ multiplex PCR; TCRdb stores in-frame clones only, minus some. This sample has millions of clones, with just over 90% found just once. Terminally differentiated effector memory CD45RA+ cells were left out of the naive CD8 fraction, which was CD45RO-negative and positively selected for CCR7. CDR3 length: 13 residues. The V gene lost 0 bases and the J gene lost 4 bases, with 7 bases spanning the gap. Germline V gene data show CDR1 as MNHEY and CDR2 as SMNVEV (reference sequence). This clonotype was obtained from a man aged 18-30 years in good health. Some clones in this sample may be carry-over from other donors' samples. V gene TRBV27 combines with J gene TRBJ2-7; perhaps TRBD1 as D (5 bases). Sequencing used naive CD8+ T cells from PBMCs. CDR3 amino acids: CASSLSQGYEQYF. CDR3 DNA sequence: TGTGCCAGCAGTTTATCTCAGGGATACGAGCAGTACTTC.